The rows below give T cell receptor beta chains drawn from one sample of a study of low-dose radiotherapy and immunotherapy resistance in tumors. Using its own MiXCR run on the reads, TCRdb lists one record per CDR3 protein. The sample consists of approximately 52,000 distinct CDR3 sequences, roughly a third of them appearing once. Material: PBMCs, obtained after low-dose radiotherapy plus immunotherapy. These receptors were collected from a male donor with rectosigmoid adenocarcinoma. Both conserved end residues are part of each CDR3. A D gene is named only where the DNA matches it firmly. Part of the rows lack a size; the others show once, few, many or a class for expanded clones.

d_call j_call v_call clone_size cdr3_aa cdr3_nt
TRBD2 TRBJ2-7 TRBV5-1 few CASSLSGSLVYEQYF TGCGCCAGCAGCTTAAGCGGGAGCCTCGTCTACGAGCAGTACTTC
- TRBJ2-2 TRBV9 many CASSPKAPGFGTGELFF TGTGCCAGCAGCCCAAAGGCGCCGGGATTCGGCACCGGGGAGCTGTTTTTT
TRBD2 TRBJ2-1 TRBV5-5 few CASSLQSGGTTFIEQFF TGTGCCAGCAGCTTGCAGTCCGGCGGGACTACCTTTATTGAGCAGTTCTTC
- TRBJ1-2 TRBV4-1 many CASKGASSYTF TGCGCCAGCAAAGGGGCTTCGAGCTACACCTTC
- TRBJ2-7 TRBV21-1 many CASSKSFARQASLSSYEQYF TGTGCCAGCAGCAAAAGTTTTGCGAGACAGGCTTCCCTTAGCTCCTACGAGCAGTACTTC
- TRBJ2-1 TRBV5-1 - CASSSGSGVYNEQFF TGCGCCAGCAGCTCGGGGTCCGGGGTATACAATGAGCAGTTCTTC
TRBD1 TRBJ2-1 TRBV4-1 - CASSKQGGRYNEQFF TGCGCCAGCAGCAAACAGGGGGGAAGGTACAATGAGCAGTTCTTC
- TRBJ1-2 TRBV18 - CASSPPTSPPYGYTF TGTGCCAGCTCACCACCGACAAGCCCCCCCTATGGCTACACCTTC
- TRBJ1-2 TRBV5-1 many CASSLAGSYGYTF TGCGCCAGCAGCTTGGCAGGGTCCTATGGCTACACCTTC
- TRBJ2-7 TRBV18 many CASSPVTGTDEQYF TGTGCCAGCTCACCTGTTACCGGGACTGACGAGCAGTACTTC
- TRBJ2-5 TRBV30 - CAWSRASWAQYF TGTGCCTGGAGTCGCGCTTCTTGGGCCCAGTACTTC
- TRBJ1-2 TRBV9 medium-sized CASSLDTGHYGYTF TGTGCCAGCAGCCTCGACACGGGCCACTATGGCTACACCTTC
TRBD1 TRBJ1-2 TRBV15 - CATSHDRVYGYTF TGTGCCACCAGCCATGACAGGGTCTATGGCTACACCTTC
- TRBJ2-1 TRBV19 many CASKLALTPYNEQFF TGTGCCAGTAAGCTAGCGCTAACCCCCTACAATGAGCAGTTCTTC
TRBD1 TRBJ2-3 TRBV7-2 - CASSHRGYTQYF TGTGCCAGCAGTCACAGGGGGTATACGCAGTATTTT
TRBD1 TRBJ2-7 TRBV6-2/TRBV6-3 many CASSYSLGTGLTYEQYF TGTGCCAGCAGTTACTCGCTGGGGACAGGGCTGACCTACGAGCAGTACTTC
- TRBJ2-1 TRBV29-1 - CSVAPILSYNEQFF TGCAGCGTTGCTCCAATTCTCTCCTACAATGAGCAGTTCTTC
TRBD2 TRBJ2-3 TRBV4-2 - CASSPMGLAGGLSGNTQYF TGTGCCAGCAGCCCTATGGGGCTAGCGGGGGGCCTCAGCGGGAATACGCAGTATTTT
TRBD2 TRBJ2-7 TRBV28 - CASTSGGDYEQYF TGTGCCAGCACAAGCGGGGGGGACTACGAGCAGTACTTC
- TRBJ2-4 TRBV6-2/TRBV6-3 few CASSPEPAPKNIQYF TGTGCCAGCAGTCCGGAGCCGGCCCCCAAAAACATTCAGTACTTC
- TRBJ2-1 TRBV6-1 many CASSERPGTYSYNEQFF TGTGCCAGCAGTGAGCGACCCGGGACATACTCCTACAATGAGCAGTTCTTC
- TRBJ2-1 TRBV10-3 - CAISESGGRGEQFF TGTGCCATCAGTGAGTCTGGGGGCCGGGGGGAGCAGTTCTTC
- TRBJ2-3 TRBV20-1 - CSASAQGGLDPDTQYF TGCAGTGCTAGTGCACAGGGGGGACTAGACCCAGATACGCAGTATTTT
TRBD1 TRBJ2-7 TRBV7-9 once CASSPPTGGVYEQYF TGTGCCAGCAGCCCTCCGACAGGGGGTGTCTACGAGCAGTACTTC
- TRBJ2-1 TRBV19 many CASSMRGSGYNEQFF TGTGCCAGTAGTATGAGAGGGAGCGGGTACAATGAGCAGTTCTTC
TRBD1 TRBJ1-2 TRBV5-4 - CASRQRGGRIHGYTF TGTGCCAGCAGACAAAGAGGGGGCCGTATTCATGGCTACACCTTC
- TRBJ2-3 TRBV11-2 - CASSLVPDTQYF TGTGCCAGCAGCTTAGTACCAGATACGCAGTATTTT
- TRBJ1-1 TRBV2 - CASSVITNTEAFF TGTGCCAGCAGTGTTATTACGAACACTGAAGCTTTCTTT
- TRBJ1-4 TRBV29-1 many CSVEDPATNEKLFF TGCAGCGTTGAAGACCCCGCAACTAATGAAAAACTGTTTTTT
TRBD2 TRBJ2-1 TRBV7-2 many CASSFYLAGANEQFF TGTGCCAGCAGCTTCTACCTAGCGGGGGCAAATGAGCAGTTCTTC
- TRBJ1-3 TRBV4-2 - CASSGGAGNTIYF TGTGCCAGCAGCGGGGGAGCTGGAAACACCATATATTTT
TRBD2 TRBJ2-1 TRBV4-2 many CASSTQPGLANEQFF TGTGCCAGCAGCACGCAACCGGGACTAGCGAATGAGCAGTTCTTC
- TRBJ2-3 TRBV6-2/TRBV6-3 - CASTDRRPDTQYF TGTGCCAGCACCGATCGGCGTCCAGATACGCAGTATTTT
TRBD1 TRBJ1-1 TRBV28 medium-sized CASSLAPGTVRFMNTEAFF TGTGCCAGCAGCCTGGCACCCGGGACAGTTCGTTTTATGAACACTGAAGCTTTCTTT
TRBD1 TRBJ1-2 TRBV6-2/TRBV6-3 many CASSYRTGVNYGYTF TGTGCCAGCAGTTACCGGACAGGGGTGAACTATGGCTACACCTTC
- TRBJ2-5 TRBV28 many CASSVVLETQYF TGTGCCAGCAGTGTCGTTTTGGAGACCCAGTACTTC
TRBD2 TRBJ2-5 TRBV18 - CASSPRAGVAETQYF TGTGCCAGCTCACCGCGAGCGGGAGTAGCAGAGACCCAGTACTTC
- TRBJ2-1 TRBV6-6 - CASSPRASREIEQFF TGTGCCAGCAGTCCCCGGGCTAGCCGGGAGATCGAGCAGTTCTTC
TRBD2 TRBJ2-7 TRBV11-2 - CASSRLAGGRSSYEQYF TGTGCCAGCAGCCGTTTAGCGGGAGGGAGGAGCTCCTACGAGCAGTACTTC
- TRBJ1-5 TRBV28 many CASSFNQPQHF TGTGCCAGCAGTTTTAATCAGCCCCAGCATTTT
- TRBJ2-7 TRBV14 many CASSHGPRSEQYF TGTGCCAGCAGCCACGGGCCACGTTCCGAGCAGTACTTC
- TRBJ2-3 TRBV28 - CASSLGGTDTQYF TGTGCCAGCAGTTTAGGGGGAACAGATACGCAGTATTTT
- TRBJ2-7 TRBV27 many CASSLSRSNEQYF TGTGCCAGCAGTTTGAGCAGGTCCAACGAGCAGTACTTC
- TRBJ2-5 TRBV6-2/TRBV6-3 many CASSSSHEAETQYF TGTGCCAGCAGCTCCTCGCACGAGGCCGAGACCCAGTACTTC
TRBD2 TRBJ2-7 TRBV15 - CATSTLAGAAYEQYF TGTGCCACCAGCACCCTAGCGGGGGCTGCCTACGAGCAGTACTTC
- TRBJ2-1 TRBV5-3 few CASSPKQGNEQFF TGTGCCAGCAGTCCTAAACAGGGTAATGAGCAGTTCTTC
TRBD1 TRBJ2-5 TRBV20-1 - CSAWTGEETQYF TGCAGTGCGTGGACAGGGGAAGAGACCCAGTACTTC
TRBD1 TRBJ1-2 TRBV4-3 many CASSQTGYGYTF TGCGCCAGCAGCCAGACAGGGTATGGCTACACCTTC
- TRBJ1-5 TRBV6-6 medium-sized CASSYLGGSNQPQHF TGTGCCAGCAGTTACTTAGGTGGTAGCAATCAGCCCCAGCATTTT
- TRBJ2-7 TRBV29-1 many CSVLRGGPPYEQYF TGCAGCGTTCTACGAGGGGGACCGCCCTACGAGCAGTACTTC
TRBD2 TRBJ2-3 TRBV6-6 many CASSPGGGLTDTQYF TGTGCCAGCAGCCCTGGCGGGGGGTTGACAGATACGCAGTATTTT